This is a list of T cell receptor beta chains from one sample in a study of blood T cells in healthy people across ages. TCRdb processed the 5' RACE reads anew with MiXCR; each CDR3 protein has one entry. The repertoire holds about 1.7 million distinct CDR3 sequences, with about 28% as singletons. Sequenced material: blood. Receptors were obtained from a woman aged 25 to 39 in good health. CDR3s include the opening cysteine and the closing phenylalanine or tryptophan. Fields, in order: D gene, V gene, J gene, CDR3 protein. A D gene is named only where the DNA matches it firmly.

NA	TRBV7-7	TRBJ2-4	CVSSPTRSIAKNIQYF
TRBD1	TRBV7-2	TRBJ1-1	CASSLDRGTYTEAFF
NA	TRBV6-1	TRBJ2-4	CASSIEAKNIQYF
NA	TRBV7-9	TRBJ2-7	CASSLMGAGYEQYF
NA	TRBV29-1	TRBJ1-4	CSVASSAANEKLFF
NA	TRBV7-2	TRBJ2-2	CASSLQTTGELFF
TRBD2	TRBV11-2	TRBJ2-7	CASSSPVSGLSYGQYF
TRBD1	TRBV6-2/TRBV6-3	TRBJ1-2	CASIPDRGYGYTF
NA	TRBV12-3/TRBV12-4	TRBJ1-1	CASRLGGVLLTEAFF
TRBD1	TRBV6-1	TRBJ2-2	CASRSSTGTAELFF
NA	TRBV9	TRBJ1-2	CASLGATYSNYGYTF
TRBD2	TRBV14	TRBJ2-1	CASTASGGGRYNEQFF
NA	TRBV7-3	TRBJ2-1	CASRAGTSYNEQFF
NA	TRBV20-1	TRBJ2-7	CSARRQGGGREQYF
TRBD2	TRBV6-6	TRBJ2-5	CASSAGLAETQYF
NA	TRBV6-5	TRBJ2-1	CASSYSSGGPYNEQFF
NA	TRBV5-1	TRBJ1-2	CASSPLAAFYGYTF
NA	TRBV2	TRBJ2-2	CASSEDRASGELLF
NA	TRBV9	TRBJ2-5	CASSPVAGTQETQYF
TRBD2	TRBV5-1	TRBJ2-7	CASSAGLAGSSYEQYF
NA	TRBV5-1	TRBJ2-2	CASSFQGLPNTGELFF
NA	TRBV10-3	TRBJ2-7	CAISESIAGSEQYF
TRBD2	TRBV6-6	TRBJ2-3	CASSGTSGVTDTQYF
NA	TRBV29-1	TRBJ1-1	CSVDSGKNTEAFF
NA	TRBV10-3	TRBJ2-7	CAISWRGEQYF
TRBD2	TRBV6-5	TRBJ2-1	CASSYSLAYSYNEQFF
NA	TRBV4-3	TRBJ1-2	CASSQDGQSSNYGYTF
NA	TRBV20-1	TRBJ2-5	CSAPPWAGKETQYF
NA	TRBV5-1	TRBJ2-1	CASSLVLGQVNEQFF
NA	TRBV7-3	TRBJ2-2	CASSPNGGGELCF
NA	TRBV19	TRBJ1-5	CASSTLLDQPQHF
TRBD2	TRBV27	TRBJ2-7	CASSTSGRSSYEQYF
NA	TRBV9	TRBJ2-3	CASSVETDTQYF
TRBD2	TRBV13	TRBJ2-3	CASSRRGGGRGTDTQYF
TRBD2	TRBV20-1	TRBJ2-1	CSASGLAGVSHEQFF
TRBD2	TRBV29-1	TRBJ2-7	CSGSGAPYEQYF
NA	TRBV15	TRBJ2-7	CATSTPGVGYEQYF
TRBD2	TRBV20-1	TRBJ2-3	CGARVRQRGITDTQYF
NA	TRBV7-2	TRBJ1-2	CASSLAAGRPYGYTF
NA	TRBV28	TRBJ1-6	CASSLSYSPLHF
NA	TRBV7-9	NA	CASSSTGGRGYEQYF
TRBD2	TRBV20-1	TRBJ2-1	CSARGAASGSGSSYNEQFF
TRBD1	TRBV28	TRBJ2-1	CASSSLDRGLREQFF
NA	TRBV6-5	TRBJ2-7	CASSKRGSGYEQYF
NA	TRBV5-1	TRBJ2-1	CASRAGAYNEQFF
NA	TRBV7-9	TRBJ2-7	CASTRGTDFREQYF
NA	TRBV4-3	TRBJ2-5	CASSQDLRETQYF
TRBD1	TRBV20-1	TRBJ2-7	CSALTGGSDEQYF
TRBD2	TRBV28	TRBJ2-5	CASRGLAAGETQYF
NA	TRBV7-2	TRBJ1-1	CASSPTTGTSTEAFF
TRBD2	TRBV20-1	TRBJ2-1	CSAPSGLGDYNEQFF
NA	TRBV12-3/TRBV12-4	TRBJ2-5	CAGSRDGTAAEQYF
NA	TRBV29-1	TRBJ1-2	CSVAGQDIYGYTF
NA	TRBV5-1	TRBJ2-5	CASSLVRITKETQYF
TRBD2	TRBV5-1	TRBJ2-3	CASSRGLAQDTQYF
TRBD1	TRBV6-1	TRBJ2-3	CASRQGAADTQYF
TRBD1	TRBV18	TRBJ1-5	CASSLTGGQDSNQPQHF